The source of this T cell receptor (beta chain) is a study of post-analysis software for immune sequencing data. Study-wide background: Disease courses included relapsing-remitting, secondary progressive and progressive-relapsing multiple sclerosis.

General study points: With TRBV5-6, TRBV5-1 and TRBV20-1 included, about five TRBV segments were more frequent in patients than in controls. Normalized Chao1 diversity was significantly lower in multiple sclerosis patients than in controls. Batch-mates among the samples co-clustered strongly by F measure.

Every TCR beta cDNA library bore unique molecular identifiers. Some 500,000 cDNA molecules were obtained per 1 to 10 million input T cells. In TCRdb, the PCR reads were re-called with MiXCR into one record per CDR3 protein. This sample has roughly 540,000 distinct CDR3 sequences; around 34% occur once, and the top ten carry around 6.1%. In regard to this clonotype: Its target is unknown.

Germline lookup yields CDR1 DFQATT and CDR2 SNEGSKA (reference sequence). Trimming pared 5 bases from V and 1 base from J, leaving 11 bases between. The CDR3 is made up of 13 amino acids. The chain carries TRBV20-1 and TRBJ1-2; TRBD1 might be the D (5 bases). The sample consisted of blood. This receptor was taken from a girl aged 2 to 17 with multiple sclerosis. The CDR3 nucleotides are TGCAGTGCTCGGACAACAAATAACTATGGCTACACCTTC. It yields the protein CSARTTNNYGYTF.